The 5 T cell receptor beta chains below come from one sample, sequenced in a study of OX40 agonist ivuxolimab in advanced cancers. Profiled with immunoSEQ multiplex PCR; TCRdb holds only in-frame clones, not every one. The sample consists of tens of thousands of clones, approximately 82% of them appearing once. The sample was CD4+ or CD8+ T cells sorted from blood, taken in a trial of the OX40 agonist ivuxolimab. These receptors were obtained from an adult with an advanced solid tumor such as melanoma, head and neck, liver or kidney cancer.

The V and J genes are TRBV5-4 and TRBJ2-3, with 7 bases aligning to TRBD2. Germline V gene sequence: CDR1 SGHNT, CDR2 YYREEE (reference sequence). With V trimmed by 8 bases and J by 2 bases, 8 bases remained unmatched. There are 14 residues in the CDR3. The CDR3: CASATGLSTDTQYF. DNA of the CDR3: TGTGCCAGTGCCACGGGACTATCCACAGATACGCAGTATTTT. Variable domain in full (rest from reference TRBV5-4 and TRBJ2-3): ETGVTQSPTHLIKTRGQQVTLRCSSQSGHNTVSWYQQALGQGPQFIFQYYREEENGRGNFPPRFSGLQFPNYSSELNVNALELDDSALYLCASATGLSTDTQYFGPGTRLTVL.

The gene calls are TRBV6-1 and TRBJ2-7; D is unclear. This CDR3 comprises 12 residues. The germline CDR1 and CDR2 sequences are MNHNS and SASEGT. V shed 5 bases and J shed 4 bases, with 9 bases lying between them. The CDR3 DNA reads TGTGCCAGCAGTCCCCCAATTTACGAGCAGTACTTC. Its protein product is CASSPPIYEQYF.

The rearrangement joins TRBV5-1 to TRBJ1-1, with D possibly being TRBD1 (6 bases). Germline V lookup: CDR1 SGHRS, CDR2 YFSETQ. The CDR3 length is 15 residues. V was trimmed by 4 bases and J by 1 base, leaving 14 bases between them. The CDR3 sequence is CASSPSGGQNTEAFF. In DNA, the CDR3 is TGCGCCAGCAGCCCTTCGGGGGGCCAGAACACTGAAGCTTTCTTT.

The rearrangement uses TRBV6-5 and TRBJ1-5; D is ambiguous. V gave up 7 bases and J gave up 4 bases, with 11 bases separating them. The CDR3 extends over 13 amino acids. CDR1 is MNHEY and CDR2 is SVGAGI in the germline V gene. The CDR3 protein is CASILRENQPQHF. CDR3 DNA sequence: TGTGCCAGCATTCTAAGGGAAAATCAGCCCCAGCATTTT.

This chain joins TRBV9 and TRBJ2-3; D remains unclear. The CDR3 is 14 amino acids. Germline V gene lookup returns CDR1 SGDLS and CDR2 YYNGEE. V gave up 4 bases and J gave up 1 base, with 10 bases separating them. The CDR3 spells CASSQITGTDTQYF. CDR3 nucleotide sequence: TGTGCCAGCAGCCAGATAACTGGCACAGATACGCAGTATTTT.